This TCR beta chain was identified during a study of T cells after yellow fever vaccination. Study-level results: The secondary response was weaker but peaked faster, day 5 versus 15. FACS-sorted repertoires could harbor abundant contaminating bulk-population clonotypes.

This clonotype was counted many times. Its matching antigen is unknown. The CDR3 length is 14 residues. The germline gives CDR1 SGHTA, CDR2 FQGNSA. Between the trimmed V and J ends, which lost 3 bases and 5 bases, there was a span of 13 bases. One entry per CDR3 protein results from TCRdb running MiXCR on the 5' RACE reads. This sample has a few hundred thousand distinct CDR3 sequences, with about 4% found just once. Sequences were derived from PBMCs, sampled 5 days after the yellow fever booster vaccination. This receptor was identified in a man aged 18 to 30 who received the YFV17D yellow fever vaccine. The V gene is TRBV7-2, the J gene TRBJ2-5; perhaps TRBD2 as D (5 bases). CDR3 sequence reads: CASSFNAERETQYF. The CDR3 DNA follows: TGTGCCAGCAGCTTCAATGCGGAGCGGGAGACCCAGTACTTC.